Listed below are T cell receptor beta chains from one sample, sequenced in a study of CD8+ T cells in alopecia areata. Repertoires were generated with immunoSEQ multiplex PCR, while TCRdb's copy carries only in-frame clones and drops some. The sample holds just over 150,000 clones, roughly two thirds seen once. Sequenced here: CD4+ T cells sorted from blood, sampled at week 4, from a patient treated with tofacitinib. The receptors here all came from a human donor with alopecia areata. Each CDR3 is given with its conserved first and last residue. Each record gives: D gene, V gene, J gene, CDR3 length, clone size, CDR3 protein, CDR3 DNA. The D gene is left open where the match is weak. Expanded clones are given a class, and other clones once, few, many or no size at all.

TRBD1	TRBV30	TRBJ2-4	14	once	CACRPDRAKNIQYF	TGTGCCTGTCGCCCGGACAGGGCCAAAAACATTCAGTACTTC
-	TRBV6-5	TRBJ1-2	14	-	CASSNAWTAHGYTF	TGTGCCAGCAGTAACGCGTGGACAGCTCATGGCTACACCTTC
-	TRBV5-4	TRBJ2-1	13	-	CASSLVAYNEQFF	TGTGCCAGCAGCTTGGTGGCCTACAATGAGCAGTTCTTC
TRBD1	TRBV2	TRBJ1-6	16	-	CASRDRRSSYNSPLHF	TGTGCCAGCAGGGACAGGCGAAGCTCCTATAATTCACCCCTCCACTTT
-	TRBV29-1	TRBJ2-1	15	once	CSVQPKRLQGNEQFF	TGCAGCGTTCAGCCCAAAAGGCTACAGGGAAATGAGCAGTTCTTC
-	TRBV25-1	TRBJ1-1	14	-	CASSGWGVNTEAFF	TGTGCCAGCTCCGGGTGGGGTGTGAACACTGAAGCTTTCTTT
-	TRBV27	TRBJ2-7	13	-	CASSWSGGYEQYF	TGTGCCAGCAGTTGGTCCGGCGGGTACGAGCAGTACTTC
-	TRBV7-9	TRBJ2-2	14	-	CASSLGGNTGELFF	TGTGCCAGCAGCCTAGGAGGGAACACCGGGGAGCTGTTTTTT
-	TRBV20-1	TRBJ2-1	11	once	CSARDANEQFF	TGCAGTGCTAGAGATGCCAATGAGCAGTTCTTC
-	TRBV30	TRBJ1-2	14	-	CAWSVQGMDYGYTF	TGTGCCTGGAGTGTACAGGGTATGGACTATGGCTACACCTTC
-	TRBV5-6	TRBJ1-2	14	-	CASSSRQDVYGYTF	TGTGCCAGCAGCTCCAGACAGGACGTCTATGGCTACACCTTC
TRBD1	TRBV7-3	TRBJ2-3	15	once	CASSTSDRSTDTQYF	TGTGCCAGCAGCACCTCGGACAGGAGCACAGATACGCAGTATTTT
-	TRBV18	TRBJ1-6	14	few	CASSPTADNSPLHF	TGTGCCAGCTCACCGACTGCTGACAATTCACCCCTCCACTTT
-	TRBV5-1	TRBJ1-2	16	-	CASSLTTGVRNYGYTF	TGCGCCAGCAGCTTGACTACAGGCGTCCGGAACTATGGCTACACCTTC
-	TRBV29-1	TRBJ1-2	11	-	CSVEEGGGYTF	TGCAGCGTTGAAGAAGGTGGTGGCTACACCTTC
-	TRBV30	TRBJ2-5	15	-	CAWTILGGPQETQYF	TGTGCCTGGACTATTTTAGGGGGGCCCCAAGAGACCCAGTACTTC
-	TRBV5-1	TRBJ2-3	13	-	CASSLGGTDTQYF	TGCGCCAGCAGCTTGGGAGGTACAGATACGCAGTATTTT
-	TRBV4-3	TRBJ1-3	17	-	CASSQDSAWGSGNTIYF	TGCGCCAGCAGCCAAGACTCCGCTTGGGGCTCTGGAAACACCATATATTTT
-	TRBV15	TRBJ1-2	13	-	CATSSTGIHGYTF	TGTGCCACCAGCAGTACAGGGATTCACGGCTACACCTTC
-	TRBV30	TRBJ2-3	15	-	CAWSVRGARTDTQYF	TGTGCCTGGAGTGTACGTGGGGCCCGCACAGATACGCAGTATTTT
TRBD2	TRBV4-3	TRBJ2-3	15	-	CASSQAPGGPDTQYF	TGCGCCAGCAGCCAAGCCCCGGGGGGGCCAGATACGCAGTATTTT
TRBD2	TRBV30	TRBJ2-3	14	-	CACLAGDSTDTQYF	TGTGCCTGTTTAGCGGGGGATAGCACAGATACGCAGTATTTT
TRBD1	TRBV29-1	TRBJ2-7	13	-	CSVRTGASYEQYF	TGCAGCGTACGGACAGGGGCCAGCTACGAGCAGTACTTC
-	TRBV29-1	TRBJ2-7	11	few	CSVGTAYEQYF	TGCAGCGTGGGAACAGCCTACGAGCAGTACTTC
TRBD1	TRBV4-1	TRBJ2-5	17	-	CASSMDPGQGAWETQYF	TGCGCCAGCAGCATGGACCCGGGACAGGGGGCTTGGGAGACCCAGTACTTC
TRBD2	TRBV30	TRBJ2-3	15	-	CAWSETSSSTDTQYF	TGTGCCTGGAGTGAGACTAGCAGTAGCACAGATACGCAGTATTTT
-	TRBV30	TRBJ1-1	12	-	CAWLFLRTEAFF	TGTGCCTGGCTTTTCCTACGGACTGAAGCTTTCTTT
-	TRBV2	TRBJ2-4	13	once	CASTVDSANIQYF	TGTGCCAGCACTGTAGACAGCGCAAACATTCAGTACTTC
-	TRBV6-6	TRBJ1-2	11	-	CATDTSDGYTF	TGTGCCACCGACACCTCCGATGGCTACACCTTC
-	TRBV4-3	TRBJ1-1	17	-	CASSPQMGGQSGTEAFF	TGCGCCAGCAGCCCACAGATGGGAGGACAGTCGGGCACTGAAGCTTTCTTT
TRBD2	TRBV4-3	TRBJ2-5	16	few	CASSQDTGGVQETQYF	TGCGCCAGCAGCCAAGATACCGGGGGGGTTCAAGAGACCCAGTACTTC
-	TRBV7-2	TRBJ2-1	12	-	CASSLGIGEQFF	TGTGCCAGCAGCTTGGGAATAGGTGAGCAGTTCTTC
-	TRBV4-1	TRBJ1-1	17	-	CASSQPLTGTSGTEAFF	TGCGCCAGCAGCCAACCGTTAACCGGGACATCGGGCACTGAAGCTTTCTTT
-	TRBV10-3	TRBJ2-7	12	few	CAISESSYEQYF	TGTGCCATCAGTGAGTCCTCCTACGAGCAGTACTTC
-	TRBV7-3	TRBJ1-1	11	few	CASSLGTEAFF	TGTGCCAGCAGCTTAGGCACTGAAGCTTTCTTT
-	TRBV27	TRBJ2-2	13	-	CASSLMVSGELFF	TGTGCCAGCAGTTTAATGGTCAGCGGGGAGCTGTTTTTT
TRBD1	TRBV7-2	TRBJ2-5	15	once	CASSPRAGGLETQYF	TGTGCCAGCAGCCCCCGGGCAGGGGGCTTGGAGACCCAGTACTTC
TRBD1	TRBV2	TRBJ1-5	15	few	CASTRQGASNQPQHF	TGTGCCAGCACCCGACAGGGGGCGAGCAATCAGCCCCAGCATTTT
-	TRBV29-1	TRBJ2-1	16	-	CSVTRLSGALSNEQFF	TGCAGCGTTACCCGCCTATCGGGGGCCTTGAGTAATGAGCAGTTCTTC
-	TRBV30	TRBJ1-2	10	-	CAWNYYGYTF	TGTGCCTGGAACTACTATGGCTACACCTTC